The 3 T cell receptor beta chains listed next were all sequenced from one sample in a study of early T cells in non-severe SARS-CoV-2 infection (dated by TCRdb to about 2021). To prepare the library, 5' RACE was applied. Sequenced on a NextSeq 500. TCRdb's own reprocessing of the public reads used fastp at Q25 and MiXCR and kept productive beta chains. Every entry covers one CDR3 protein and lists the most common genes and DNA from its rows. This sample holds about 60,000 distinct CDR3 sequences; approximately 12% were observed only once. The top ten clones comprise 4% to 4.5% of the sample. The sample comprised whole blood. These receptors were taken from an adult who was a healthcare worker with PCR-confirmed SARS-CoV-2 infection or an uninfected control (not recorded which).

The table lists this clonotype with many counts. The rearrangement joins TRBV7-9 to TRBJ1-1, with D unclear. Germline CDR1 is SEHNR and CDR2 is FQNEAQ (reference sequence). CDR3 size: 14 residues. V was trimmed by 3 bases and J by 1 base, leaving 9 bases between them. CDR3: CASSFAHPNTEAFF. The CDR3 DNA follows: TGTGCCAGCAGCTTTGCTCACCCGAACACTGAAGCTTTCTTT.

This clonotype was observed at least ten times. V usage is TRBV7-2 and J usage is TRBJ1-5, with 7 positions matching TRBD1. Trimming cost V 5 bases and J 2 bases; bases outside gene matches: 3. This CDR3 is 14 amino acids long. Germline-derived CDR1 and CDR2 are SGHTA and FQGNSA. CDR3 protein: CASSLQGGNQPQHF. CDR3 sequence (DNA): TGTGCCAGCAGCCTTCAGGGGGGCAATCAGCCCCAGCATTTT.

This chain joins TRBV28 and TRBJ2-1; no reliable D call. The CDR3 is 15 residues long. In germline, CDR1 is MDHEN, CDR2 SYDVKM. With 6 bases removed from V and 2 bases from J, the gap between germline ends came to 14 bases. The CDR3 DNA reads as TGTGCCAGCAGGTATCGCTACCCGACCTACAATGAGCAGTTCTTC. This encodes CASRYRYPTYNEQFF.